This is a list of T cell receptor beta chains from one sample in a study of early T cells in non-severe SARS-CoV-2 infection. TCRdb reprocessed the 5' RACE reads via MiXCR and lists one record per CDR3 protein. The sample consists of nearly 80,000 distinct CDR3 sequences, 10% to 15% of them appearing once. The material sequenced was whole blood. Receptors originate from an adult who was a healthcare worker with PCR-confirmed SARS-CoV-2 infection or an uninfected control (not recorded which). CDR3s include the opening cysteine and the closing phenylalanine or tryptophan. Each record gives: clone size, J gene, V gene, D gene, CDR3 DNA, CDR3 protein. D genes are given only for firm matches. A row's size may be missing; if present it is once, few, many or a size class.

many | TRBJ2-1 | TRBV20-1 | - | TGCAGTGCTAGAGAGGGGGAAACAATTAATGAGCAGTTCTTC | CSAREGETINEQFF
few | TRBJ2-7 | TRBV30 | TRBD1 | TGTGCCTGGTCCCTAGGGGGCGGGTCCTACGAGCAGTACTTC | CAWSLGGGSYEQYF
- | TRBJ2-7 | TRBV9 | - | TGTGCCAGCAGCGTAGCCCTTCAGGGGCTAACGTGGGAGCAGTACTTC | CASSVALQGLTWEQYF
many | TRBJ2-7 | TRBV5-5 | - | TGTGCCAGCAGCTTGAAGGGCTTCCGGGATTACGAGCAGTACTTC | CASSLKGFRDYEQYF
few | TRBJ2-3 | TRBV6-5 | TRBD1 | TGTGCCAGCACCGCGGGGGACAGGGGGCCTGATACGCAGTATTTT | CASTAGDRGPDTQYF
many | TRBJ2-1 | TRBV20-1 | TRBD1 | TGCAGTGCCATCTTGATGGACAGGGCATCCAATGAGCAGTTCTTC | CSAILMDRASNEQFF
- | TRBJ2-1 | TRBV29-1 | - | TGCAGCCTTAAGGGGGACAATGAGCAGTTCTTC | CSLKGDNEQFF
many | TRBJ1-1 | TRBV10-3 | TRBD1 | TGTGCCATCAGTGAGTCCTGGACAGGGGATCCGGCTTTCTTT | CAISESWTGDPAFF
- | TRBJ2-7 | TRBV28 | - | TGTGCCAGCAGCCGGGGACTGGGCGAGCAGTACTTC | CASSRGLGEQYF
many | TRBJ2-5 | TRBV6-6 | - | TGTGCCAGCAGTTCCATAGCCTCTCTCGCCAAGAAATACCAAGAGACCCAGTACTTC | CASSSIASLAKKYQETQYF
- | TRBJ2-7 | TRBV3-1 | - | TGTGCCAGCAGCCGCGGGGGCACCTCCTACGAGCAGTACTTC | CASSRGGTSYEQYF
few | TRBJ2-6 | TRBV20-1 | - | TGCAGTGCTAGAGATACGGTCTCTGGGGCCAACGTCCTGACTTTC | CSARDTVSGANVLTF
many | TRBJ2-7 | TRBV7-2 | TRBD1 | TGTGCCAGCAGCTTGACAGGGGGCGCCGGTTTTTACGAGCAGTACTTC | CASSLTGGAGFYEQYF
few | TRBJ2-3 | TRBV3-1 | - | TGTGCCAGCAGCCAAGATCGGGCTTTAAGCACAGATACGCAGTATTTT | CASSQDRALSTDTQYF
few | TRBJ2-2 | TRBV28 | - | TGTGCCAGCAGTTCCCCCGGGGGCACCGGGGAGCTGTTTTTT | CASSSPGGTGELFF
- | TRBJ1-5 | TRBV20-1 | TRBD1 | TGCAGTGCTAGCGCTTCGGCAGGGGGACAGCCCCAGCATTTT | CSASASAGGQPQHF
once | TRBJ2-2 | TRBV20-1 | - | TGCAGTGCTAGTTCCGTCGACACCGGGGAGCTGTTTTTT | CSASSVDTGELFF
- | TRBJ1-1 | TRBV10-3 | TRBD1 | TGTGCCATCAGAGAGACAGGGGTGAACACTGAAGCTTTCTTT | CAIRETGVNTEAFF
- | TRBJ2-2 | TRBV6-2/TRBV6-3 | - | TGTGCCAGCAGTGAGGGCGGGGAGCTGTTTTTT | CASSEGGELFF
many | TRBJ2-6 | TRBV6-5 | TRBD1 | TGTGCCAGCAGTTCCCTGGGACAGGGGGCAGGCTCTGGGGCCAACGTCCTGACTTTC | CASSSLGQGAGSGANVLTF
many | TRBJ1-5 | TRBV6-2/TRBV6-3 | TRBD1 | TGTGCCAGCAGTTCCAACCGAGGACAGGGACGCAATCAGCCCCAGCATTTT | CASSSNRGQGRNQPQHF
- | TRBJ2-2 | TRBV20-1 | - | TGCAGTGCTAGGGCCTCCGGGAGATTGAACACCGGGGAGCTGTTTTTT | CSARASGRLNTGELFF
few | TRBJ2-3 | TRBV2 | - | TGTGCCAGCAGTGACGGGGTGGGCACAGATACGCAGTATTTT | CASSDGVGTDTQYF
many | TRBJ2-1 | TRBV6-1 | - | TGTGCCAGCAGTGAGAACAATGAGCAGTTCTTC | CASSENNEQFF
many | TRBJ2-1 | TRBV7-2 | - | TGTGCCAGCAGCTTCCTAGCAGGTGAGCAGTTCTTC | CASSFLAGEQFF
- | TRBJ2-7 | TRBV28 | - | TGTGCCAGCAGTTTCGGGAGAGCATCAGGGGTGGGCGAGCAGTACTTC | CASSFGRASGVGEQYF
many | TRBJ2-3 | TRBV4-3 | - | TGCGCCAGCAGCCAAAGTCTAGGGGATACGCAGTATTTT | CASSQSLGDTQYF
many | TRBJ2-7 | TRBV6-2/TRBV6-3 | - | TGTGCCAGCAGTTCGGGGGCCTACGAGCAGTACTTC | CASSSGAYEQYF
few | TRBJ1-4 | TRBV6-5 | - | TGTGCCAGCAGTTACTCGGAGGGAAGGGGGAAACTGTTTTTT | CASSYSEGRGKLFF
- | TRBJ2-7 | TRBV4-3 | TRBD2 | TGCGCCAGCAGCCATGGTCGGGGACTAGCGCCTTCCGAGCAGTACTTC | CASSHGRGLAPSEQYF
many | TRBJ1-1 | TRBV28 | - | TGTGCCAGCAGCTTGAGAGGGGTGGTAGCTTTCTTT | CASSLRGVVAFF
few | TRBJ2-1 | TRBV11-2 | TRBD1 | TGTGCCAGCAGCTTTGGGGACAGGAACTACAATGAGCAGTTCTTC | CASSFGDRNYNEQFF
few | TRBJ1-2 | TRBV7-8 | - | TGTGCCACCGAGCGATTGGACCTTCCCAATGGCTACACCTTC | CATERLDLPNGYTF
many | TRBJ1-1 | TRBV7-9 | - | TGTGCCAGCAGGGTGATCCTGAACACTGAAGCTTTCTTT | CASRVILNTEAFF
- | TRBJ1-6 | TRBV7-2 | - | TGTGCCAGCAGTATAGGGGGGCTGGGGTCACCCCTCCACTTT | CASSIGGLGSPLHF
- | TRBJ2-1 | TRBV6-5 | TRBD2 | TGTGCCAGCAGTTCCTGGACTAGCGGGGACCTCAATGAGCAGTTCTTC | CASSSWTSGDLNEQFF
- | TRBJ1-3 | TRBV15 | - | TGTGCCACCAGCGAAACGTCGTCGGCTGGAAACACCATATATTTT | CATSETSSAGNTIYF
many | TRBJ1-6 | TRBV20-1 | TRBD1 | TGCAGTGCAACCGACCGGGACAGCTTCAGCTCCTATAATTCACCCCTCCACTTT | CSATDRDSFSSYNSPLHF
- | TRBJ2-7 | TRBV6-2/TRBV6-3 | - | TGTGCCAGCAGTCACCCTGGTGGGAGGACGTCCTACGAGCAGTACTTC | CASSHPGGRTSYEQYF
- | TRBJ1-3 | TRBV12-3/TRBV12-4 | TRBD1 | TGTGCCAGCAGTTTAGGGGACAGGGTCAACACCATATATTTT | CASSLGDRVNTIYF